This T cell receptor beta chain was captured in a study of cytotoxic CD8 clonotypes in ibrutinib-treated CLL. Background on the study: Following a median approximately twelve months of treatment, with a range of 6 to 36, response samples were taken.

Libraries were prepared by immunoSEQ multiplex PCR; TCRdb keeps only in-frame clonotypes and omits some of them. The table lists 130,000 to 150,000 clones, 80% to 95% of them singletons. Study results and caveats: Patients showed higher baseline clonality than age-matched healthy donors, and it tracked circulating CD8+ T-cell counts. Clonality, elevated at ibrutinib response, dropped back toward baseline at progression.

In regard to this clone: The antigen is undetermined.

The source of roughly 1.9 micrograms of genomic DNA for TCR beta libraries was cryopreserved PBMCs. With V trimmed by 4 bases and J by 2 bases, 10 bases remained unmatched. This CDR3 has 15 amino acids. CDR1 is SQVTM, CDR2 ANQGSEA, per germline. The V call is TRBV29-1, the J call TRBJ1-1; 7 bases fit TRBD1. The clonotype was recovered from a human donor with chronic lymphocytic leukemia. Here the sequenced sample was PBMCs, taken after 12 months of ibrutinib treatment. CDR3 in amino acids: CSVGRVEGANTEAFF. CDR3 DNA: TGCAGCGTTGGTAGAGTGGAGGGGGCCAACACTGAAGCTTTCTTT.